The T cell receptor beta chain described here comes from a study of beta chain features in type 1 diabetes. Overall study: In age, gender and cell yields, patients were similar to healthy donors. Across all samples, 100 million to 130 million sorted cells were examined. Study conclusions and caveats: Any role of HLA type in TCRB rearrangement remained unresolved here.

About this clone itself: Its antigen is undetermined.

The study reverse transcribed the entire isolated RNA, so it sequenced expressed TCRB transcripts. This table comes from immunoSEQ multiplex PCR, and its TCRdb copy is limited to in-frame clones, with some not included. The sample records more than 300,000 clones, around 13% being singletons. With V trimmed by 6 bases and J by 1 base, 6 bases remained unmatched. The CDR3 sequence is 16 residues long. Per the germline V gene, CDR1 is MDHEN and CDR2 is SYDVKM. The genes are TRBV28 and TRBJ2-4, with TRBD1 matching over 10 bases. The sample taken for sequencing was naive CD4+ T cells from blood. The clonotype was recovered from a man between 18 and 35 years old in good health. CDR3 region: CASRDRGRLAKNIQYF. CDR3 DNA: TGTGCCAGCAGAGACAGGGGGCGCCTGGCCAAAAACATTCAGTACTTC.